This TCR beta chain came from a study of blood T cell repertoires in COVID-19. Measured with immunoSEQ multiplex PCR; TCRdb has only the in-frame clones, and not every one. The data contain about 240,000 clones, around four fifths of them seen just once; the ten biggest clones take up 6% to 7%. Sequencing was performed on peripheral blood. This TCR derives from a woman aged 60-75 years with active or convalescent COVID-19.

The DNA of the CDR3 is TGTGCCAGTAGTAGTACCAGGGGGCTAGGCGAGCAGTACTTC. The encoded protein is CASSSTRGLGEQYF. The rearrangement joins TRBV19 to TRBJ2-7; 8 nucleotides match TRBD1. Germline V gene lookup returns CDR1 LNHDA and CDR2 SQIVND (reference sequence). The V gene end was trimmed by 4 bases and the J gene end by 6 bases; junction bases not matched to a gene: 8. The CDR3 contains 14 residues.